The sequence of this TCR beta chain was determined in a study of blood T cell repertoires in COVID-19. Germline-derived CDR1 and CDR2 are GTSNPN and SVGIG (reference sequence). V was clipped by 1 base and J by 4 bases; unmatched bases: 6. The CDR3 sequence is 14 residues long. Sequencing was performed with immunoSEQ multiplex PCR; in TCRdb, only in-frame clones are kept and a portion is missing. The data show approximately 500,000 clones, over 75% seen once. Sequenced sample: peripheral blood. V usage is TRBV30 and J usage is TRBJ1-1; TRBD1 aligns across 7 bases. The TCR sequence derives from a human donor in a cohort sampled during active COVID-19. CDR3 region: CAWSEGAVGTEAFF. CDR3 coding DNA: TGTGCCTGGAGTGAGGGGGCGGTAGGCACTGAAGCTTTCTTT.